These 10 T cell receptor beta chains originate from one sample sequenced in a study of identical twins. TCRdb called the 5' RACE reads again in MiXCR, with one record for every CDR3 protein. The sample has some 320,000 distinct CDR3 sequences; more than 9% are singletons. This sample also appeared in a second study, on yellow fever vaccine responses in identical twins.

The sample consisted of CD8+ T cells sorted from blood. The source of these receptors is a woman in her late teens or twenties in good health.

This clonotype was counted at least ten times. The rearrangement joins TRBV5-5 to TRBJ2-2, with a weak D call TRBD1 (6 bases). The CDR3 is made up of 12 amino acids. CDR1 is SGHKS and CDR2 is YYEKEE in the germline V gene (reference sequence). With 4 bases removed from V and 7 bases from J, the gap between germline ends came to 8 bases. CDR3: CASSQGNGELFF. The CDR3 DNA is TGTGCCAGCAGCCAGGGGAACGGGGAGCTGTTTTTT.

This clonotype was observed at least ten times. The chain couples TRBV10-3 to TRBJ1-1; D unresolved. Germline CDR1 reads ENHRY; CDR2 reads SYGVKD. The CDR3 spans 13 residues. Trimming cost V 10 bases and J 4 bases, with 16 bases left between them. The CDR3 coding sequence is TGTGCCACCCGAGCGTACGCCGGCACTGAAGCTTTCTTT. Translating gives CATRAYAGTEAFF.

This clonotype turned up a few times. The V and J genes are TRBV2 and TRBJ2-2, with 10 positions matching TRBD1. The germline V gene has CDR1 SNHLY and CDR2 FYNNEI. The CDR3 sequence is 15 residues long. Trimming removed 5 bases from V and 6 bases from J; junction bases left unmatched: 6. The CDR3 DNA reads as TGTGCCAGCAGTAACCGGGACAGGGGTGCCGGGGAGCTGTTTTTT. This translates into CASSNRDRGAGELFF.

This clonotype was seen a handful of times. The chain carries TRBV27 and TRBJ2-7; 11 bases agree with TRBD2. The CDR3 runs 16 residues. With V trimmed by 5 bases and J by 0 bases, 6 bases remained unmatched. Per the germline V gene, CDR1 is MNHEY and CDR2 is SMNVEV (reference sequence). This CDR3 reads CASSAGLAGSSYEQYF. The CDR3 nucleotides read TGTGCCAGCAGTGCCGGACTAGCGGGCAGCTCCTACGAGCAGTACTTC.

This clonotype was picked up a small number of times. This chain links TRBV20-1 with TRBJ2-2, with 9 bases matching TRBD2. The CDR3 length is 17 residues. Germline V lookup: CDR1 DFQATT, CDR2 SNEGSKA (reference sequence). J was trimmed by 5 bases and V by 0 bases; bases with no gene match: 10. The CDR3 loop reads CSARDRLRGGSTGELFF. The CDR3 nucleotides read TGCAGTGCTAGAGATCGCTTGCGGGGGGGTAGTACCGGGGAGCTGTTTTTT.

Here the CDR3 DNA reads TGTGCCAGCAGCGCCAGTTCATCTCAGCCCCAGCATTTT. Amino acid sequence: CASSASSSQPQHF. The V and J genes are TRBV7-9 and TRBJ1-5; no clear D. Trimming shortened V by 5 bases and J by 6 bases, and 11 bases separated the two germline ends. CDR3 length: 13 residues. Germline-derived CDR1 and CDR2 are SEHNR and FQNEAQ (reference sequence).

The chain couples TRBV7-6 to TRBJ2-2; 7 nucleotides line up with TRBD2. The trim removed 8 bases at V and 6 bases at J, leaving 9 bases unmatched. Looked up from germline, CDR1 is SGHVS and CDR2 is FNYEAQ. The CDR3 totals 14 residues. The CDR3 DNA reads as TGTGCCAGCTTTCGTACGGGAGGACCCGGGGAGCTGTTTTTT. Protein product: CASFRTGGPGELFF. The variable domain in full, completed from reference TRBV7-6 and TRBJ2-2, reads GAGVSQSPRYKVTKRGQDVALRCDPISGHVSLYWYRQALGQGPEFLTYFNYEAQQDKSGLPNDRFSAERPEGSISTLTIQRTEQRDSAMYRCASFRTGGPGELFFGEGSRLTVL.

The rearrangement joins TRBV15 to TRBJ2-7; a weak D match, TRBD1 (6 bases). Trimming removed 1 base at V and 2 bases at J, with 12 bases between. The CDR3 runs 15 residues. Germline V lookup: CDR1 LNHNV, CDR2 YYDKDF (reference sequence). As DNA, the CDR3 is TGTGCCACCAGCAGAGCCCAACAGGGACCCTACGAGCAGTACTTC. It specifies CATSRAQQGPYEQYF. The complete variable domain, with remaining parts taken from reference TRBV15 and TRBJ2-7, reads DAMVIQNPRYQVTQFGKPVTLSCSQTLNHNVMYWYQQKSSQAPKLLFHYYDKDFNNEADTPDNFQSRRPNTSFCFLDIRSPGLGDTAMYLCATSRAQQGPYEQYFGPGTRLTVT.

The V gene is TRBV15, the J gene TRBJ2-7; a possible D gene is TRBD1 (6 bases). Germline loops: CDR1 LNHNV, CDR2 YYDKDF (reference sequence). Trimming shortened V by 3 bases and J by 3 bases, and 15 bases separated the two germline ends. This CDR3 is 15 amino acids long. CDR3 DNA: TGTGCCACCAGCAGGGGACCAGACAGGAACTACGAGCAGTACGTC. Translating gives CATSRGPDRNYEQYV.

This clonotype turned up a few times. CDR3 sequence reads: CASSFAREGGEQFF. The CDR3 DNA follows: TGTGCCAGCAGTTTTGCCCGCGAGGGGGGTGAGCAGTTCTTC. The chain has TRBV27 and TRBJ2-1; TRBD1 or TRBD2 may be the D gene (6 bases each). The CDR3 covers 14 residues. Germline V gives CDR1 MNHEY, CDR2 SMNVEV (reference sequence). Deletions cut 3 bases from V and 9 bases from J, with 15 bases between.